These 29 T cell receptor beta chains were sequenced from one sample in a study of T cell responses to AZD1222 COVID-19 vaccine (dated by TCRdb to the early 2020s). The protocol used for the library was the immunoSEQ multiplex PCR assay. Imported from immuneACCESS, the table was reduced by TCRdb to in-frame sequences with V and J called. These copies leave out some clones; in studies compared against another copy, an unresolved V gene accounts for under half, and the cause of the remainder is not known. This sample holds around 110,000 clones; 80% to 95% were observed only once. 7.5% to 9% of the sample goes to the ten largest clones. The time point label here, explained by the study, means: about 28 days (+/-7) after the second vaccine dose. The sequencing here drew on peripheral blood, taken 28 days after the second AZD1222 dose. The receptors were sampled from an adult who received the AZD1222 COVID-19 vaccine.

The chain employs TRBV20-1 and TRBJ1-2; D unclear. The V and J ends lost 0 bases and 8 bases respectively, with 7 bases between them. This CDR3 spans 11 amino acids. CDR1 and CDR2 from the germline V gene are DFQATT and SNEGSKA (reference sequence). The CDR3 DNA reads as TGCAGTGCTAGAGATCTCCTAGGCTACACCTTC. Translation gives CSARDLLGYTF.

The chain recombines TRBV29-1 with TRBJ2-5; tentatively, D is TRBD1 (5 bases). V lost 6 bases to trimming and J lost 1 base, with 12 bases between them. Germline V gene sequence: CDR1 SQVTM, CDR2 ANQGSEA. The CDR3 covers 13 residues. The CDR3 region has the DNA TGCAGCGTAAGCGTAGGGGCCCAAGAGACCCAGTACTTC. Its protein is CSVSVGAQETQYF. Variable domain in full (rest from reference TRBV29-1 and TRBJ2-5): SAVISQKPSRDICQRGTSLTIQCQVDSQVTMMFWYRQQPGQSLTLIATANQGSEATYESGFVIDKFPISRPNLTFSTLTVSNMSPEDSSIYLCSVSVGAQETQYFGPGTRLLVL.

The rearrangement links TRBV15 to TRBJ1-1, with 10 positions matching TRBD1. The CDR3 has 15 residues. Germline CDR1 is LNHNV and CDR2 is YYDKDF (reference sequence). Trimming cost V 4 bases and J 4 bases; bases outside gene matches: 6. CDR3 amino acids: CATSTGQGDFTEAFF. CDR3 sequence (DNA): TGTGCCACCAGCACAGGACAGGGGGACTTCACTGAAGCTTTCTTT.

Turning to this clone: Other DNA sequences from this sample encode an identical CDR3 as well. CDR3: CASSLDGRSYEQYF. CDR3 DNA: TGCGCCAGCAGCTTGGACGGTCGCTCCTACGAGCAGTACTTC. J is TRBJ2-7 and V is TRBV5-1; D is unresolved. V shed 0 bases and J shed 0 bases, with 7 bases lying between them. CDR3 length: 14 residues. In germline, CDR1 is SGHRS, CDR2 YFSETQ.

This CDR3 is CASSSQWGTGTEAFF. DNA of the CDR3: TGCGCCAGCAGCTCTCAGTGGGGGACTGGGACTGAAGCTTTCTTT. The chain has TRBV5-1 and TRBJ1-1, with D possibly TRBD1 on 5 matching bases. The CDR3 sequence is 15 residues long. Germline V lookup: CDR1 SGHRS, CDR2 YFSETQ. Trimming left V 3 bases short and J 5 bases short, with 17 bases between.

CDR3 sequence (DNA): TGCGCCAGCAGCCCTGGACAGGAGTATCAGCCCCAGCATTTT. This translates into CASSPGQEYQPQHF. V is TRBV4-1 and J is TRBJ1-5, with 7 positions matching TRBD1. With 4 bases clipped from V and 5 bases from J, the junction kept 5 bases outside the gene matches. The germline gives CDR1 MGHRA, CDR2 YSYEKL. The CDR3 runs to 14 residues.

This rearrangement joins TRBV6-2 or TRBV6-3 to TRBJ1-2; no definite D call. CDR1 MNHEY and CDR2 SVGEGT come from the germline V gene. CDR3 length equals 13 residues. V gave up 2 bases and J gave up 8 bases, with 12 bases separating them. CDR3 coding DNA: TGTGCCAGCAGTTACAGCAGTCAACTGGGCTACACCTTC. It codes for CASSYSSQLGYTF.

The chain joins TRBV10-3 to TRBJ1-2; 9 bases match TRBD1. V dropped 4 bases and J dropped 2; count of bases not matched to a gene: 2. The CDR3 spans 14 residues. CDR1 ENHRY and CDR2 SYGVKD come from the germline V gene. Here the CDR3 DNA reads TGTGCCATCAGTGGACAGGGGGGAAACTATGGCTACACCTTC. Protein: CAISGQGGNYGYTF.

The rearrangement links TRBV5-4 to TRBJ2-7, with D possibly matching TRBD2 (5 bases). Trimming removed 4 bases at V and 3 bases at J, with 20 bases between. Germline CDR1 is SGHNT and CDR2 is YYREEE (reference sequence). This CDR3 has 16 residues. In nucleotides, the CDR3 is TGTGCCAGCAGCCATACCCCGTTCGGCGGGTACTACGAGCAGTACTTC. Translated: CASSHTPFGGYYEQYF.

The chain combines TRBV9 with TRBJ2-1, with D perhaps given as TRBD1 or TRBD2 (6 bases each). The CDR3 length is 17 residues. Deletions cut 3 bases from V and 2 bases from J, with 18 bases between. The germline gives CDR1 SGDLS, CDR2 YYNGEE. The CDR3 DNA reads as TGTGCCAGCAGCGAGAGTGGAGGGGGGTTTCCCTACAATGAGCAGTTCTTC. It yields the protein CASSESGGGFPYNEQFF.

CDR3 protein: CASGLNLIRGNQPQHF. CDR3 coding DNA: TGTGCTAGTGGTTTGAACTTAATTAGAGGCAATCAGCCCCAGCATTTT. This rearrangement joins TRBV12-5 to TRBJ1-5, with D unresolved. The V end was cut by 2 bases, the J end by 2 bases, with 13 bases between. The CDR3 loop spans 16 amino acids. CDR1 LGHNT and CDR2 FRNRAP come from the germline V gene.

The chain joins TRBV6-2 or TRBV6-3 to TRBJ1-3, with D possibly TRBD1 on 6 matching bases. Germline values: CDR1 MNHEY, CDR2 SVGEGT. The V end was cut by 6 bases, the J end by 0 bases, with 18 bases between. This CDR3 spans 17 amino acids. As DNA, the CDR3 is TGTGCCAGCAGCCAGGGACACGGATTTGGCTCTGGAAACACCATATATTTT. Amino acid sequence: CASSQGHGFGSGNTIYF.

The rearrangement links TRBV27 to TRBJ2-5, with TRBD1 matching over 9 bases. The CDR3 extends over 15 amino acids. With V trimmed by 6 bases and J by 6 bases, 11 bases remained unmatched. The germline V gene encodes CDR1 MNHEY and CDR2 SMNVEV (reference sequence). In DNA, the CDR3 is TGTGCCAGCAGCCCCCCTGGACAGGGGATGAAGACCCAGTACTTC. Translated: CASSPPGQGMKTQYF.

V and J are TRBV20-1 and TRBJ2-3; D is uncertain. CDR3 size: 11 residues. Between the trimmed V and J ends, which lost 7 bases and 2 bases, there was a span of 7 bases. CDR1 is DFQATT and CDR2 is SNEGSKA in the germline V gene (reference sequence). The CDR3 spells CSEKYTDTQYF. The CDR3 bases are TGCAGTGAAAAGTACACAGATACGCAGTATTTT.

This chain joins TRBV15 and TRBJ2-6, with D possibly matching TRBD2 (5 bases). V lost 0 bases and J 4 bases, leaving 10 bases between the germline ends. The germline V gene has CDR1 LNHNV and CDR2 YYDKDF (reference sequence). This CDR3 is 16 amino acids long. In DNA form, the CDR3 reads TGTGCCACCAGCAGAGAGGCTAGCTCCGGGGCCAACGTCCTGACTTTC. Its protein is CATSREASSGANVLTF.

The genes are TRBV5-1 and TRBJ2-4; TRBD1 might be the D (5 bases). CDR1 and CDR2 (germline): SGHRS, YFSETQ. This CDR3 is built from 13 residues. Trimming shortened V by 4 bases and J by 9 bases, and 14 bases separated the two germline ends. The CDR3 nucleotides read TGCGCCAGCAGCCCGGACACAGAGGCCATTCAGTACTTC. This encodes CASSPDTEAIQYF.

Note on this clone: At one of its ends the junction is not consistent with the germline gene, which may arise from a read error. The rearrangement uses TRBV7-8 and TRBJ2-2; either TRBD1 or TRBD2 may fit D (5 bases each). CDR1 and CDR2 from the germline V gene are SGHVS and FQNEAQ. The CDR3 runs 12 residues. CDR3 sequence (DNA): TGTGCCAGCAGCTTAGTAAGAGGGGAACTGTTTTTT. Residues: CASSLVRGELFF.

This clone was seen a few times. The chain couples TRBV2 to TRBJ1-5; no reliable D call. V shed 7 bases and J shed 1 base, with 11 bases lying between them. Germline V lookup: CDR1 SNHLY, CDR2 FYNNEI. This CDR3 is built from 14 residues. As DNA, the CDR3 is TGTGCCAGCACGGCTCAGTTGAGCAATCAGCCCCAGCATTTT. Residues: CASTAQLSNQPQHF.

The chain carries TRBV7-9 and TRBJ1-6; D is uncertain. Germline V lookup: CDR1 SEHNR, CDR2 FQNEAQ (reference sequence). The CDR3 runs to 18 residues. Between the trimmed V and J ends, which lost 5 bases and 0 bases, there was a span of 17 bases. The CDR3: CASSPGGRASSYNSPLHF. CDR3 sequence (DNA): TGTGCCAGCAGCCCAGGAGGTCGGGCTAGCTCCTATAATTCACCCCTCCACTTT. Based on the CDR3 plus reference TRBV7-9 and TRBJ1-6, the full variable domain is DTGVSQNPRHKITKRGQNVTFRCDPISEHNRLYWYRQTLGQGPEFLTYFQNEAQLEKSRLLSDRFSAERPKGSFSTLEIQRTEQGDSAMYLCASSPGGRASSYNSPLHFGNGTRLTVT.

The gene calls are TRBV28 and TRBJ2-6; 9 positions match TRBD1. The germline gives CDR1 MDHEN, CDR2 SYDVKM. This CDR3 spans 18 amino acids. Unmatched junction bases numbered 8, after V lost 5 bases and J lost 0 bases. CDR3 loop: CASSPTGQGYSGANVLTF. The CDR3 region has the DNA TGTGCCAGCAGTCCTACGGGACAGGGCTACTCTGGGGCCAACGTCCTGACTTTC. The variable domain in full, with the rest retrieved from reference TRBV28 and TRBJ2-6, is DVKVTQSSRYLVKRTGEKVFLECVQDMDHENMFWYRQDPGLGLRLIYFSYDVKMKEKGDIPEGYSVSREKKERFSLILESASTNQTSMYLCASSPTGQGYSGANVLTFGAGSRLTVL.

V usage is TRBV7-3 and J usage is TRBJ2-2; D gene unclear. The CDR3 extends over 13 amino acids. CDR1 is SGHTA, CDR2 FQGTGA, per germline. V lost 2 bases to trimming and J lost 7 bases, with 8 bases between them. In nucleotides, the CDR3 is TGTGCCAGCAGCTTATCGAGCGACGGGGAGCTGTTTTTT. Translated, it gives CASSLSSDGELFF.

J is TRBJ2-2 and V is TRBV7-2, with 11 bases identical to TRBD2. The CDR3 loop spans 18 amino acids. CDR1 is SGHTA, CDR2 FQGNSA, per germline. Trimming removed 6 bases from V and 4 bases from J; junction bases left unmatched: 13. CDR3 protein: CASSSTSIGLAGTGELFF. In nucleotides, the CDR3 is TGTGCCAGCAGTTCCACAAGCATTGGACTAGCGGGCACCGGGGAGCTGTTTTTT. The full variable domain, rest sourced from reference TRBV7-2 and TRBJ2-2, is GAGVSQSPSNKVTEKGKDVELRCDPISGHTALYWYRQSLGQGLEFLIYFQGNSAPDKSGLPSDRFSAERTGGSVSTLTIQRTQQEDSAVYLCASSSTSIGLAGTGELFFGEGSRLTVL.

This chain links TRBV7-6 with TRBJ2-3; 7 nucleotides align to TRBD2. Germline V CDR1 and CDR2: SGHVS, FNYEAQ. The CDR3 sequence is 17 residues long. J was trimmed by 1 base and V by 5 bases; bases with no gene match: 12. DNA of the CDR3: TGTGCCAGCAGCAGAAGAGGGGCCAGCGGGGGCACAGATACGCAGTATTTT. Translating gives CASSRRGASGGTDTQYF.

The CDR3 DNA sequence: TGTGCCAGCAGCTTGGCTTCAGCCGATAATTCACCCCTCCACTTT. Protein sequence: CASSLASADNSPLHF. This chain uses TRBV5-4 with TRBJ1-6; D call uncertain. CDR1 and CDR2 from the germline V gene are SGHNT and YYREEE (reference sequence). The V gene lost 0 bases and the J gene lost 5 bases, with 9 bases spanning the gap. CDR3 length: 15 residues.

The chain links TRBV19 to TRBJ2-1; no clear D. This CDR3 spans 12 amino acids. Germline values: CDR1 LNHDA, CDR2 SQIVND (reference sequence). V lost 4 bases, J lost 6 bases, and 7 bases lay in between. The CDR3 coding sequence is TGTGCCAGTAGTAACACGATCAATGAGCAGTTCTTC. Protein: CASSNTINEQFF. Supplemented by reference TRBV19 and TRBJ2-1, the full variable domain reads DGGITQSPKYLFRKEGQNVTLSCEQNLNHDAMYWYRQDPGQGLRLIYYSQIVNDFQKGDIAEGYSVSREKKESFPLTVTSAQKNPTAFYLCASSNTINEQFFGPGTRLTVL.

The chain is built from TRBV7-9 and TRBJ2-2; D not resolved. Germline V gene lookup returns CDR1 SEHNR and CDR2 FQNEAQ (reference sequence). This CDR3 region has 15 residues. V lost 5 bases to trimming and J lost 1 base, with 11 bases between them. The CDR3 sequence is CASSPYRENTGELFF. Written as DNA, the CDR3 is TGTGCCAGCAGCCCATACCGAGAGAACACCGGGGAGCTGTTTTTT.

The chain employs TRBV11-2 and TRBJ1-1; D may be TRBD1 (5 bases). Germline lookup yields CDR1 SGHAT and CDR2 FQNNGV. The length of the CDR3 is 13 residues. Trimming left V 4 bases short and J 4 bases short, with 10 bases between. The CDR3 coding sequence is TGTGCCAGCAGCTGGGGGGACGTCACTGAAGCTTTCTTT. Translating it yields CASSWGDVTEAFF.

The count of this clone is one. CDR3 sequence reads: CASSQNQPQHF. CDR3 DNA sequence: TGTGCCAGCAGTCAAAATCAGCCCCAGCATTTT. The chain links TRBV12-3 or TRBV12-4 to TRBJ1-5; D gene ambiguous. V shed 5 bases and J shed 4 bases, with 3 bases lying between them. The CDR3 is 11 amino acids.

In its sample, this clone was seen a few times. CDR3 sequence (DNA): TGTGCCAGCAGTAGGCTAGGGGGCAAGGGCTACACCTTC. Protein: CASSRLGGKGYTF. The chain has TRBV27 and TRBJ1-2; 7 bases map to TRBD1. The CDR3 is made up of 13 amino acids. Per germline, CDR1 MNHEY and CDR2 SMNVEV (reference sequence). J was trimmed by 8 bases and V by 5 bases; bases with no gene match: 8.